The next 28 T cell receptor beta chains were all read from a single sample in a study of Ad26.COV2.S vaccination and SARS-CoV-2 variants. Libraries were prepared by immunoSEQ multiplex PCR; TCRdb keeps only in-frame clonotypes and omits some of them. Of around 400,000 clones listed, approximately 89% are singletons. Treatment noted: about 20 received Ad26.COV2.S at low or high dose, single or two shots; roughly five received placebo; per-sample allocation not given. It was on day 63 after the first vaccine or placebo injection that samples were taken. This specimen consisted of peripheral blood, obtained in a trial of Ad26.COV2.S vaccine versus placebo. The receptors originated from a person between 18 and 60 years old who received the Ad26.COV2.S COVID-19 vaccine or a placebo.

J is TRBJ1-5 and V is TRBV19, with 9 bases aligning to TRBD1. V shed 5 bases and J 2 bases; nucleotides not matched to a gene: 1. Germline lookup yields CDR1 LNHDA and CDR2 SQIVND (reference sequence). The CDR3 spans 14 residues. The DNA of the CDR3 is TGTGCCAGTAGTCGGACAGGGGGCAATCAGCCCCAGCATTTT. This gives the protein CASSRTGGNQPQHF.

The rearrangement links TRBV30 to TRBJ2-5; D tentatively fits TRBD1 or TRBD2 (5 bases each). The ends were cut back, 4 bases at V and 1 base at J, with 16 bases in the middle. Germline V lookup: CDR1 GTSNPN, CDR2 SVGIG (reference sequence). CDR3 length: 15 amino acids. This CDR3 reads CAWNRGTGVQETQYF. Written as DNA, the CDR3 is TGTGCCTGGAATAGAGGGACCGGTGTCCAAGAGACCCAGTACTTC.

The chain links TRBV30 to TRBJ2-5; 7 bases map to TRBD1. This CDR3 comprises 15 residues. Per the germline V gene, CDR1 is GTSNPN and CDR2 is SVGIG (reference sequence). V shed 5 bases and J 1 base; nucleotides not matched to a gene: 10. Here the CDR3 reads CAWGRGTVSQETQYF. The CDR3 DNA reads as TGTGCCTGGGGGAGAGGGACAGTGTCCCAAGAGACCCAGTACTTC.

The V gene is TRBV5-3, the J gene TRBJ2-1; 14 bases fit TRBD2. TRBV5-3 is an open reading frame, and its role is uncertain. Trimming cost V 3 bases and J 7 bases; bases outside gene matches: 12. The CDR3 runs 18 residues. CDR3 residues: CARSYIPGTSGSKNEQFF. CDR3 sequence (DNA): TGTGCCAGAAGCTATATTCCCGGGACTAGCGGGAGTAAAAATGAGCAGTTCTTC.

The chain carries TRBV7-9 and TRBJ2-3; no clear D. This CDR3 spans 13 amino acids. Germline CDR1 reads SEHNR; CDR2 reads FQNEAQ (reference sequence). Trimming removed 0 bases from V and 9 bases from J, with 10 bases in between. The chain's CDR3 is CASSLAQSSTQYF. For the CDR3, the DNA is TGTGCCAGCAGCTTAGCGCAGTCGTCCACGCAGTATTTT.

This chain joins TRBV6-5 and TRBJ2-1, with 7 bases identical to TRBD2. The CDR3 sequence is 14 residues long. V lost 7 bases, J lost 5 bases, and 8 bases stayed unmatched. CDR1 is MNHEY and CDR2 is SVGAGI in the germline V gene. DNA of the CDR3: TGTGCCAGCAAGGAGGCGGGAGTGAACAATGAGCAGTTCTTC. Its translation is CASKEAGVNNEQFF.

V usage is TRBV15 and J usage is TRBJ2-1; 11 nucleotides match TRBD2. The junction had 7 bases not matched to a gene; V was cut back by 0 bases and J by 0 bases. The CDR3 covers 19 residues. Germline loops: CDR1 LNHNV, CDR2 YYDKDF (reference sequence). CDR3 nucleotide sequence: TGTGCCACCAGCAGAGACCCTAAAACTAGCGGGAGCTCCTACAATGAGCAGTTCTTC. Protein product: CATSRDPKTSGSSYNEQFF. Complete variable domain (other parts from reference TRBV15 and TRBJ2-1): DAMVIQNPRYQVTQFGKPVTLSCSQTLNHNVMYWYQQKSSQAPKLLFHYYDKDFNNEADTPDNFQSRRPNTSFCFLDIRSPGLGDTAMYLCATSRDPKTSGSSYNEQFFGPGTRLTVL.

The V gene is TRBV9, the J gene TRBJ2-1; D tentatively fits TRBD1 or TRBD2 (7 bases each). Germline values: CDR1 SGDLS, CDR2 YYNGEE. This CDR3 region has 17 residues. V shed 3 bases and J shed 3 bases, with 19 bases lying between them. CDR3 sequence (DNA): TGTGCCAGCAGCGAGGGGGGAGGGACAGCGGGCTACAATGAGCAGTTCTTC. Its protein is CASSEGGGTAGYNEQFF.

This chain joins TRBV6-6 and TRBJ2-1, with 10 bases lining up with TRBD2. The CDR3 totals 19 residues. The ends lost 5 bases at V and 0 bases at J; junction bases unmatched: 13. Germline V gene lookup returns CDR1 MNHNY and CDR2 SVGAGI (reference sequence). The CDR3 loop reads CASSLLSGRSFGSYNEQFF. In nucleotides, the CDR3 is TGTGCCAGCAGTCTCCTTAGCGGGAGGTCCTTTGGCTCCTACAATGAGCAGTTCTTC.

In this sample, this clone turned up once. The chain carries TRBV2 and TRBJ2-5; D is unresolved. The CDR3 extends over 14 amino acids. Germline values: CDR1 SNHLY, CDR2 FYNNEI. The ends were cut back, 7 bases at V and 2 bases at J, with 14 bases in the middle. CDR3: CASKERAGQETQYF. CDR3 in DNA: TGTGCCAGCAAGGAACGAGCTGGGCAAGAGACCCAGTACTTC.

The genes are TRBV11-3 and TRBJ1-1, with 8 bases aligning to TRBD1. CDR3 length: 16 amino acids. After removal of 5 bases from V and 1 base from J, the junction contained 9 bases not matched to a gene. The germline V gene has CDR1 SGHNT and CDR2 YENEEA. CDR3 DNA: TGTGCCAGCAGCCCTAGGGGGGACAGGAGGAACACTGAAGCTTTCTTT. It is translated as CASSPRGDRRNTEAFF.

This clone has only one observation. The chain combines TRBV9 with TRBJ2-1, with 7 bases matching TRBD1. The V and J ends lost 4 bases and 0 bases, in that order; junction bases with no gene match: 4. The CDR3 loop spans 15 amino acids. Germline CDR1 and CDR2: SGDLS and YYNGEE. The CDR3 protein is CASSPRDSSYNEQFF. The DNA for the CDR3 is TGTGCCAGCAGCCCAAGGGACAGCTCCTACAATGAGCAGTTCTTC.

The V and J genes are TRBV27 and TRBJ2-2; no firm D call. The CDR3 runs 13 residues. From germline, CDR1 is MNHEY and CDR2 SMNVEV (reference sequence). The V end was cut by 4 bases, the J end by 5 bases, with 8 bases between. For the CDR3, the DNA is TGTGCCAGCAGTTATCACCTTACCGGGGAGCTGTTTTTT. Its translation is CASSYHLTGELFF.

This chain uses TRBV30 with TRBJ2-1; 7 bases line up with TRBD1. The CDR3 has 12 residues. Germline loops: CDR1 GTSNPN, CDR2 SVGIG (reference sequence). The junction had 10 bases not matched to a gene; V was cut back by 8 bases and J by 9 bases. The CDR3 sequence is CARGAGGVEQFF. The CDR3 DNA is TGTGCCCGTGGGGCAGGGGGAGTTGAGCAGTTCTTC.

This chain connects TRBV9 to TRBJ2-1, with D perhaps matching TRBD2 (5 bases). The CDR3 covers 12 residues. Germline CDR1 is SGDLS and CDR2 is YYNGEE. V lost 0 bases, J lost 12 bases, and 10 bases lay in between. CDR3 nucleotides: TGTGCCAGCAGCGTAGTAGGAGGTGGGCAGTTCTTC. Protein: CASSVVGGGQFF.

The genes are TRBV18 and TRBJ1-3; D is undetermined. Between the trimmed V and J ends, which lost 3 bases and 4 bases, there was a span of 10 bases. Germline assignment: CDR1 KGHSH and CDR2 LQKENI. The CDR3 spans 14 residues. The CDR3: CASSPNTQGNTIYF. Here the CDR3 DNA reads TGTGCCAGCTCACCTAATACCCAAGGAAACACCATATATTTT.

The rearrangement links TRBV4-2 to TRBJ2-2; no clear D gene. Trimming removed 3 bases from V and 0 bases from J, with 20 bases in between. Germline assignment: CDR1 LGHNA and CDR2 YNFKEQ. This CDR3 is 19 amino acids long. The CDR3: CASSHPTEGLSANTGELFF. CDR3 sequence (DNA): TGTGCCAGCAGCCATCCCACAGAAGGGCTCTCCGCGAACACCGGGGAGCTGTTTTTT.

This clone was detected a few times. The chain carries TRBV2 and TRBJ1-3; D is perhaps TRBD1 (5 bases). V shed 7 bases and J shed 5 bases, with 15 bases lying between them. The CDR3 covers 14 residues. Germline CDR1 reads SNHLY; CDR2 reads FYNNEI. CDR3 nucleotide sequence: TGTGCCAGCATCCCAGGGCAAGGAAGAAACACCATATATTTT. Encoded protein: CASIPGQGRNTIYF.

The chain links TRBV30 to TRBJ1-2; TRBD1 matches 8 bases. The CDR3 length is 12 residues. The J segment lost 12 bases and the V segment lost 7 bases, leaving 13 bases of the junction unmatched. Germline CDR1 reads GTSNPN; CDR2 reads SVGIG (reference sequence). CDR3 bases: TGTGCCTCTTACCGGGACAGGAGAGAGAACACCTTC. Translation: CASYRDRRENTF.

The V gene is TRBV28, the J gene TRBJ2-3; D is perhaps TRBD2 (6 bases). Trimming removed 7 bases at V and 1 base at J, with 15 bases between. CDR3 length equals 15 residues. CDR1 is MDHEN, CDR2 SYDVKM, per germline. CDR3 sequence reads: CASTPVGEGTDTQYF. The CDR3 DNA reads TGTGCCAGCACCCCCGTGGGGGAGGGCACAGATACGCAGTATTTT.

This sequence joins TRBV3-1 (or the pseudogene TRBV3-2) and TRBJ2-3, with unresolved D. With 0 bases removed from V and 4 bases from J, the gap between germline ends came to 8 bases. Germline V lookup: CDR1 LGHDT, CDR2 YNNKEL (reference sequence). The CDR3 length is 14 residues. CDR3: CASSQDKIADTQYF. DNA for the CDR3: TGTGCCAGCAGCCAAGATAAAATCGCAGATACGCAGTATTTT.

The chain links TRBV6-1 to TRBJ1-1; no clear D. Germline V lookup: CDR1 MNHNS, CDR2 SASEGT. The CDR3 has 14 amino acids. V was trimmed by 1 base and J by 4 bases, leaving 10 bases between them. The CDR3 is CASSEVVVGTEAFF. The CDR3 nucleotides read TGTGCCAGCAGTGAAGTTGTTGTTGGCACTGAAGCTTTCTTT.

This chain joins TRBV2 and TRBJ2-7, with 9 bases aligning to TRBD2. Germline-derived CDR1 and CDR2 are SNHLY and FYNNEI. This CDR3 is 14 amino acids long. After removal of 6 bases from V and 2 bases from J, the junction contained 5 bases not matched to a gene. CDR3 region: CASRGLAGPYEQYF. For the CDR3, the DNA is TGTGCCAGCAGAGGGCTAGCGGGGCCCTACGAGCAGTACTTC.

CDR3 sequence reads: CASSPGQGAYEQYF. For the CDR3, the DNA is TGTGCCAGCAGCCCCGGGCAGGGGGCTTACGAGCAGTACTTC. The rearrangement joins TRBV7-2 to TRBJ2-7; the match to TRBD1 covers 8 bases. This CDR3 region has 14 residues. Losses at the gene ends were 5 bases for V and 4 bases for J; bases not matched to a gene: 7. Per the germline V gene, CDR1 is SGHTA and CDR2 is FQGNSA.

J is TRBJ2-1 and V is TRBV7-9, with 7 bases lining up with TRBD2. J gave up 5 bases and V 4 bases, and 8 bases lay outside the gene matches. The CDR3 is made up of 15 amino acids. From germline, CDR1 is SEHNR and CDR2 FQNEAQ (reference sequence). CDR3 in amino acids: CASSSRDYRNNEQFF. The CDR3, as DNA: TGTGCCAGCAGCTCCCGGGACTACCGGAACAATGAGCAGTTCTTC. Complete variable domain (other parts from reference TRBV7-9 and TRBJ2-1): DTGVSQNPRHKITKRGQNVTFRCDPISEHNRLYWYRQTLGQGPEFLTYFQNEAQLEKSRLLSDRFSAERPKGSFSTLEIQRTEQGDSAMYLCASSSRDYRNNEQFFGPGTRLTVL.

The chain combines TRBV7-9 with TRBJ2-5; TRBD2 aligns across 14 bases. The V and J ends lost 4 bases and 10 bases, in that order; junction bases with no gene match: 8. This CDR3 comprises 15 residues. Germline-derived CDR1 and CDR2 are SEHNR and FQNEAQ (reference sequence). Written as DNA, the CDR3 is TGTGCCAGCAGCTCGGGACTAGCGGGAGTGTTCGACCAGTACTTC. Encoded protein: CASSSGLAGVFDQYF.

Here the CDR3 DNA reads TGCGCCAGCAGTCTTTTAAACCCCAGGGTCGCAAACCCGAACACCGGGGAGCTGTTTTTT. Residues: CASSLLNPRVANPNTGELFF. The chain carries TRBV10-1 and TRBJ2-2, with D perhaps matching TRBD1 (5 bases). The CDR3 totals 20 residues. Trimming removed 5 bases at V and 0 bases at J, with 25 bases between. The V gene's germline CDR1 is WNHNN and CDR2 SYGVQD (reference sequence).

The V gene is TRBV11-3, the J gene TRBJ2-1; TRBD2 matches 16 bases. This CDR3 is 16 amino acids long. The germline V gene encodes CDR1 SGHNT and CDR2 YENEEA. The junction had 4 bases not matched to a gene; V was cut back by 5 bases and J by 6 bases. CDR3 sequence: CASSPGLAGGFNEQFF. For the CDR3, the DNA is TGTGCCAGCAGCCCGGGACTAGCGGGAGGGTTCAATGAGCAGTTCTTC. Full variable domain (rest looked up from reference TRBV11-3 and TRBJ2-1): EAGVVQSPRYKIIEKKQPVAFWCNPISGHNTLYWYLQNLGQGPELLIRYENEEAVDDSQLPKDRFSAERLKGVDSTLKIQPAELGDSAVYLCASSPGLAGGFNEQFFGPGTRLTVL.